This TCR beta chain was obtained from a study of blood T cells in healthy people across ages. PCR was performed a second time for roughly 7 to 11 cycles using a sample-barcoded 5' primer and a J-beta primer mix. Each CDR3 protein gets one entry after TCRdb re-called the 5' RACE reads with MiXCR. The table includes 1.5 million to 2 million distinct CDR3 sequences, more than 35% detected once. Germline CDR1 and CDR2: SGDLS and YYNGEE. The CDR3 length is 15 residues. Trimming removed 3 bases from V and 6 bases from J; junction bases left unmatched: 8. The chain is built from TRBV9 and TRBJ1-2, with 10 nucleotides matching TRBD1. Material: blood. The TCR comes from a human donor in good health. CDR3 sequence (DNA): TGTGCCAGCAGCGGGGGGACAGGGGCCGTCGATGGCTACACCTTC. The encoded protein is CASSGGTGAVDGYTF.